A selection of T cell receptor beta chains follows, all from one sample in a study of control samples from healthy donors and cancer patients. Sequenced by immunoSEQ multiplex PCR; TCRdb stores in-frame clones only, minus some. Here the sample spans some 120,000 clones, approximately 94% being singletons. The sequencing sample was made of blood. These receptors came from a man in his thirties or forties in good health. Both conserved end residues are part of each CDR3. A D gene is named only where the DNA matches it firmly. Clone sizes are given selectively: once, few, many, or a class where the clone is expanded.

len	j_gene	abundance	v_gene	d_gene	CDR3aa	CDR3nt
14	TRBJ1-3	NA	TRBV13	NA	CASSSTASGNTIYF	TGTGCCAGCAGCTCGACAGCCTCTGGAAACACCATATATTTT
13	TRBJ1-2	NA	TRBV19	TRBD1	CASSRGQGNGYTF	TGTGCCAGTAGCCGGGGACAGGGGAATGGCTACACCTTC
14	TRBJ1-1	NA	TRBV2	NA	CASSNLGFRGEAFF	TGTGCCAGTTCGAATCTAGGGTTCAGGGGTGAAGCTTTCTTT
16	TRBJ2-7	NA	TRBV9	TRBD1	CASSPRQGERSYEQYF	TGTGCCAGCAGCCCCCGACAGGGAGAAAGGTCCTACGAGCAGTACTTC
16	TRBJ1-2	NA	TRBV5-4	NA	CASSSARGTTNYGYTF	TGTGCCAGCAGCTCAGCCCGAGGAACCACTAACTATGGCTACACCTTC
13	TRBJ1-5	NA	TRBV19	NA	CASSIGGPWPQHF	TGTGCCAGTAGTATCGGGGGTCCCTGGCCCCAGCATTTT
15	TRBJ2-1	NA	TRBV2	NA	CASSDTGGRYNEQFF	TGTGCCAGCAGTGATACGGGGGGCCGTTATAATGAGCAGTTCTTC
12	TRBJ1-6	NA	TRBV14	NA	CASSRHNSPLHF	TGTGCCAGCAGTCGACACAATTCACCCCTCCACTTT
16	TRBJ2-1	NA	TRBV3-1/TRBV3-2	NA	CASSNGIGGRVSEQFF	TGTGCCAGCAGCAATGGGATCGGGGGGCGGGTCTCTGAGCAGTTCTTC
16	TRBJ1-2	NA	TRBV3-1/TRBV3-2	NA	CASSQGISGGNYGYTF	TGTGCCAGCAGCCAAGGAATCTCCGGGGGGAACTATGGCTACACCTTC
14	TRBJ2-1	NA	TRBV19	NA	CASSGWVRGDEQFF	TGTGCCAGTAGCGGATGGGTCCGGGGCGATGAGCAGTTCTTC
12	TRBJ2-7	NA	TRBV23-1	NA	CASSRGGGEQYF	TGCGCCAGCAGCAGGGGGGGTGGCGAGCAGTACTTC
14	TRBJ2-5	NA	TRBV6-2/TRBV6-3	TRBD1	CASSFSQGVETQYF	TGTGCCAGCAGTTTCAGCCAGGGGGTTGAGACCCAGTACTTC
15	TRBJ1-5	NA	TRBV7-2	NA	CASSLGGEGNQPQHF	TGTGCCAGCAGCTTAGGTGGGGAAGGCAATCAGCCCCAGCATTTT
16	TRBJ2-7	NA	TRBV9	NA	CASSVEGSFSSYEQYF	TGTGCCAGCAGCGTAGAGGGCTCTTTCAGCTCCTACGAGCAGTACTTC
14	TRBJ1-5	few	TRBV5-6	TRBD1	CASSLGTAGQPQHF	TGTGCCAGCAGTTTGGGGACAGCTGGTCAGCCCCAGCATTTT
13	TRBJ1-1	NA	TRBV28	NA	CASSIIQTTEAFF	TGTGCCAGCAGTATCATACAGACCACTGAAGCTTTCTTT
13	TRBJ1-1	NA	TRBV6-5	NA	CAGGRQLNTEAFF	TGTGCCGGGGGACGGCAGCTTAACACTGAAGCTTTCTTT
17	TRBJ1-1	NA	TRBV19	NA	CASSIWGSGGINTEAFF	TGTGCCAGTAGTATTTGGGGTTCAGGTGGGATCAACACTGAAGCTTTCTTT
14	TRBJ2-1	once	TRBV7-2	TRBD2	CASKVSGVFDEQFF	TGTGCCAGCAAAGTAAGCGGGGTTTTCGATGAGCAGTTCTTC
12	TRBJ2-7	NA	TRBV6-2/TRBV6-3	NA	CASSQTRYEQYF	TGTGCCAGCAGTCAAACTCGATACGAGCAGTACTTC
12	TRBJ2-2	NA	TRBV24-1	NA	CATSDVPGELFF	TGTGCCACCAGTGACGTCCCCGGGGAGCTGTTTTTT
12	TRBJ1-2	NA	TRBV6-2/TRBV6-3	NA	CASSYFPYGYTF	TGTGCCAGCAGTTACTTCCCCTATGGCTACACCTTC
15	TRBJ1-2	NA	TRBV21-1	NA	CASSKEKQGNYGYTF	TGTGCCAGCAGCAAAGAAAAGCAGGGTAACTATGGCTACACCTTC